A selection of T cell receptor beta chains follows, all from one sample in a study of blood T cell repertoires in COVID-19. TCRdb's table, derived via immunoSEQ multiplex PCR, lists solely in-frame clones and lacks some. The data show roughly 150,000 clones, roughly 93% seen once. Specimen: peripheral blood. Every receptor here comes from a young man with COVID-19, enrolled during active disease. CDR3s leave out the opening cysteine and the closing phenylalanine or tryptophan.

V	J	CDR3
TRBV7-9	TRBJ2-7	ASSLASGSVHEQY
TRBV7-2	TRBJ2-7	ASSLAGGGQTYEQY
TRBV7-9	TRBJ2-7	ASSSSAPGGYSYEQY
TRBV2	TRBJ2-7	ASSGTGQGYEQY
TRBV5-1	TRBJ2-3	ASRTTSGGGTDTQY
TRBV28	TRBJ2-1	ASSLVLAGPWENNEQF
TRBV19	TRBJ2-6	ASSPTGTAATGANVLT
TRBV28	TRBJ1-6	ATPGPGVNSPLH
TRBV12-5	TRBJ1-5	ASGRGDQPQH
TRBV28	TRBJ2-7	ASSLVTGFYEQY
TRBV9	TRBJ1-5	ASSVGPGDSNQPQH
TRBV7-2	TRBJ1-2	ASSPQSGQGRYGYT
TRBV10-3	TRBJ2-1	AISVTGGDYNEQF
TRBV28	TRBJ1-6	ASRSAGWEENSPLH
TRBV19	TRBJ1-5	ASKSGPNQPQH
TRBV7-9	TRBJ2-7	ASSSFAIGQAYEQY
TRBV5-4	TRBJ1-1	ASSLWDRADTEAF